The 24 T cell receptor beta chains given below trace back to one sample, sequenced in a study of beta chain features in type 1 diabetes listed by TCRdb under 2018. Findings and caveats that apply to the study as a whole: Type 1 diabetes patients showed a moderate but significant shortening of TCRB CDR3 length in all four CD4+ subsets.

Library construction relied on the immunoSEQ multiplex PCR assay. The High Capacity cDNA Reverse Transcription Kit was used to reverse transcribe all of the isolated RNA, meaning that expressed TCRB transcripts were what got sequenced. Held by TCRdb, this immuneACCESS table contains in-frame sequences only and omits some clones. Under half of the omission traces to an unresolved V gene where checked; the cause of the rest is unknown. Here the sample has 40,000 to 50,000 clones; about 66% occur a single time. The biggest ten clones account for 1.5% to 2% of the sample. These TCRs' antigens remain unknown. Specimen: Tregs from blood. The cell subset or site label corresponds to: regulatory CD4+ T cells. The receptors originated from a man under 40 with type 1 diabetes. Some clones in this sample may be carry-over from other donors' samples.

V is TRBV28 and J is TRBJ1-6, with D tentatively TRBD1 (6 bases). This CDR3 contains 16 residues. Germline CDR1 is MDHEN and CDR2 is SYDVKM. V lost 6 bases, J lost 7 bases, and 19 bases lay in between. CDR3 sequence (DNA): TGTGCCAGCAGATCCTATCAACAGGGCCGGAATTCACCCCTCCACTTT. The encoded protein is CASRSYQQGRNSPLHF. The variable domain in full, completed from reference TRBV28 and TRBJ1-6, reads DVKVTQSSRYLVKRTGEKVFLECVQDMDHENMFWYRQDPGLGLRLIYFSYDVKMKEKGDIPEGYSVSREKKERFSLILESASTNQTSMYLCASRSYQQGRNSPLHFGNGTRLTVT.

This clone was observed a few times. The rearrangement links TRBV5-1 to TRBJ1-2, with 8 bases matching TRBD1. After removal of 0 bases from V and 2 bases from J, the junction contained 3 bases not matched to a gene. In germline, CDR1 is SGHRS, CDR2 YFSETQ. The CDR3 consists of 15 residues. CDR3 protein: CASSLGQGLNYGYTF. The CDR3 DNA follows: TGCGCCAGCAGCTTGGGACAGGGGCTAAACTATGGCTACACCTTC.

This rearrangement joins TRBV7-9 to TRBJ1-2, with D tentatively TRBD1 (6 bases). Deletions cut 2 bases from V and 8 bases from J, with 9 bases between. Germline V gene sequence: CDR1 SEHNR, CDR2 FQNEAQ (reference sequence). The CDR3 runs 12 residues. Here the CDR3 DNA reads TGTGCCAGCAGCTTAAACAGGGAAGGCTACACCTTC. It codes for CASSLNREGYTF.

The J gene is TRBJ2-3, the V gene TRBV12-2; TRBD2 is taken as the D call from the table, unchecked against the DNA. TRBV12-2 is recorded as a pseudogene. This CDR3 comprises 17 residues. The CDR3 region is CASRPGLAGRSTDTQYF. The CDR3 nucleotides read TGTGCAAGTCGCCCCGGACTAGCGGGGCGAAGCACAGATACGCAGTATTTT.

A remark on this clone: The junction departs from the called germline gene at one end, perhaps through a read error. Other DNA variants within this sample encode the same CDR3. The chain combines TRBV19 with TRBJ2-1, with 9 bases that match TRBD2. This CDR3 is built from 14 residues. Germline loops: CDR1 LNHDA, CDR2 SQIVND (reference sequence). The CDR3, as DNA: TGTGCCAGTAGTATGGGACTAGCCCCCAATGAGCAATTCTTC. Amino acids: CASSMGLAPNEQFF.

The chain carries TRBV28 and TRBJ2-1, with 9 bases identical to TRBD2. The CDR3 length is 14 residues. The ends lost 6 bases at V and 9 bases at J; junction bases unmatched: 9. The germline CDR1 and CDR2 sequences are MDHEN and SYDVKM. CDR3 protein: CASSPSGVKAEQFF. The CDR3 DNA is TGTGCCAGCAGCCCTAGCGGGGTAAAGGCTGAGCAGTTCTTC.

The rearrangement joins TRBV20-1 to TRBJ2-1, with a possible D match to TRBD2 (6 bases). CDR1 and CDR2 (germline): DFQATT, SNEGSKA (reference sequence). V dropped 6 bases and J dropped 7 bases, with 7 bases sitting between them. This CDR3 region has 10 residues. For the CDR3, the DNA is TGCAGTGCCGCGGGGAATGAGCAGTTCTTC. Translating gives CSAAGNEQFF.

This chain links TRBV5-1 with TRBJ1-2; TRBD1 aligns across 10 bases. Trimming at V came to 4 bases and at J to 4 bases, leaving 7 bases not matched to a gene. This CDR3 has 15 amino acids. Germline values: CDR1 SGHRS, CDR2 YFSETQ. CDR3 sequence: CASSLGDRGSYGYTF. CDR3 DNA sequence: TGCGCCAGCAGCCTCGGGGACAGGGGCAGCTATGGCTACACCTTC.

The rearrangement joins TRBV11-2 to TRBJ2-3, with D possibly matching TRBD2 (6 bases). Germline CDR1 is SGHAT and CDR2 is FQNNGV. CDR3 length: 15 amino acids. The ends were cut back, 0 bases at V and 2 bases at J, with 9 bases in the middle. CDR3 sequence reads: CASSLDAGYTDTQYF. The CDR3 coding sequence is TGTGCCAGCAGCTTAGATGCGGGATACACAGATACGCAGTATTTT.

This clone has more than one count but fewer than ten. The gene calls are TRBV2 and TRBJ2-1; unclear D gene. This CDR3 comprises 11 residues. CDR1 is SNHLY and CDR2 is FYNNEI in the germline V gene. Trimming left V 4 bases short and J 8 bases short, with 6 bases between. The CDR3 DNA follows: TGTGCCAGCAGTGCTAGTCATGAGCAGTTCTTC. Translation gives CASSASHEQFF. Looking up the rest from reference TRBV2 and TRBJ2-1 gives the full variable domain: EPEVTQTPSHQVTQMGQEVILRCVPISNHLYFYWYRQILGQKVEFLVSFYNNEISEKSEIFDDQFSVERPDGSNFTLKIRSTKLEDSAMYFCASSASHEQFFGPGTRLTVL.

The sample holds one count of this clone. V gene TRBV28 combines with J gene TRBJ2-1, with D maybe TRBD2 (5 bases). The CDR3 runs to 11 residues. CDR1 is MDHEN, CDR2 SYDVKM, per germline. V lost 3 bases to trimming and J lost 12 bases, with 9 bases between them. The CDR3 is CASSFQAAQFF. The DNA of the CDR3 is TGTGCCAGCAGTTTCCAAGCGGCGCAGTTCTTC. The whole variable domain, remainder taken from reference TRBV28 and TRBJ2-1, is DVKVTQSSRYLVKRTGEKVFLECVQDMDHENMFWYRQDPGLGLRLIYFSYDVKMKEKGDIPEGYSVSREKKERFSLILESASTNQTSMYLCASSFQAAQFFGPGTRLTVL.

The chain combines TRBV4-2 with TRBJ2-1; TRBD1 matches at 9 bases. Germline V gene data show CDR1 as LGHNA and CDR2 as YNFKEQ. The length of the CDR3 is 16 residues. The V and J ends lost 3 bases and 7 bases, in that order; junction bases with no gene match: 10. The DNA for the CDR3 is TGTGCCAGCAGCCACACCGGGGAACAGGGGGCGAATGAGCAGTTCTTC. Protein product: CASSHTGEQGANEQFF.

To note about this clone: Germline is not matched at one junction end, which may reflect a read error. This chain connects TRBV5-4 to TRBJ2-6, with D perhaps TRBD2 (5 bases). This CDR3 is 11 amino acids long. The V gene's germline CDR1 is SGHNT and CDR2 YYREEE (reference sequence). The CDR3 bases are TGTGCCAGCAGCTTATTCGGGAAAAGGGCTTTC. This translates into CASSLFGKRAF.

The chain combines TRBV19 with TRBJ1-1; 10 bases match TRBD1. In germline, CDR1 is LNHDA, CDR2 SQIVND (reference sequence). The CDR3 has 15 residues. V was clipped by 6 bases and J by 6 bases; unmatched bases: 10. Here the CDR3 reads CASSGTGAGSAEAFF. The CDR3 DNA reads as TGTGCCAGTAGCGGGACAGGGGCTGGCAGCGCTGAAGCTTTCTTT.

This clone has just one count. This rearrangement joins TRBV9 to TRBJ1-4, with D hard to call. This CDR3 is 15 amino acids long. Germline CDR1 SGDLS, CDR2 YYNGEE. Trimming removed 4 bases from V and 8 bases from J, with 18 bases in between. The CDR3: CASSTRSTMGEKLFF. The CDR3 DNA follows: TGTGCCAGCAGCACCCGATCGACCATGGGCGAAAAACTGTTTTTT.

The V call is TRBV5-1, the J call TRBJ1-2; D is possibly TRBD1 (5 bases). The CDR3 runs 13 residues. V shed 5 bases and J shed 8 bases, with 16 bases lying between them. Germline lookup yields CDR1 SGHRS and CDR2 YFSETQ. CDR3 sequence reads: CASSPPDQGGYTF. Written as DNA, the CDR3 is TGCGCCAGCAGTCCTCCGGACCAGGGAGGCTACACCTTC.

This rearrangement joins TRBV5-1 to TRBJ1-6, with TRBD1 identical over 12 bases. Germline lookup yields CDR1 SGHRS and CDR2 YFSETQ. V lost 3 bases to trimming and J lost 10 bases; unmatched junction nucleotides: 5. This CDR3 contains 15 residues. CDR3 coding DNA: TGCGCCAGCAGCTCCCGGGACAGGGGGCAATCACCCCTCCACTTT. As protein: CASSSRDRGQSPLHF.

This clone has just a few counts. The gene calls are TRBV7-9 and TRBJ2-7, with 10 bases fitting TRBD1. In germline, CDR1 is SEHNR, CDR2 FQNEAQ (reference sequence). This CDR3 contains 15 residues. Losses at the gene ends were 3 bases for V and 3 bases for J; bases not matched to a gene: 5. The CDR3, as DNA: TGTGCCAGCAGCTTGACAGGGGGCGGAATCTACGAGCAGTACTTC. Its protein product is CASSLTGGGIYEQYF.

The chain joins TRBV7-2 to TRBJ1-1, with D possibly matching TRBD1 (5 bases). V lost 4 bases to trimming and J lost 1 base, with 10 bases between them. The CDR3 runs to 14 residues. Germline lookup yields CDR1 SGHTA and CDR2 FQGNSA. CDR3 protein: CASSWGFSNTEAFF. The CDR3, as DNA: TGTGCCAGCAGCTGGGGCTTCTCGAACACTGAAGCTTTCTTT.

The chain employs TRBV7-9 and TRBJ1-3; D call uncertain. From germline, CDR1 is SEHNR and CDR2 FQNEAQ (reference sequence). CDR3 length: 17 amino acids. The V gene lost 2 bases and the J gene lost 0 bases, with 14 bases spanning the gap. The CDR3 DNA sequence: TGTGCCAGCAGCTTAACGGCAGGACTTGCCTCTGGAAACACCATATATTTT. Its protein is CASSLTAGLASGNTIYF.

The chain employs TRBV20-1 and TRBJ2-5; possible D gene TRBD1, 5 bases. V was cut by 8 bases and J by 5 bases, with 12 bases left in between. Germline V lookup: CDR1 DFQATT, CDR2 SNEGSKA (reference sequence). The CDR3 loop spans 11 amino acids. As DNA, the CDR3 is TGCAGTTCCAGGGTCGGCGAGACCCAGTACTTC. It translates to CSSRVGETQYF.

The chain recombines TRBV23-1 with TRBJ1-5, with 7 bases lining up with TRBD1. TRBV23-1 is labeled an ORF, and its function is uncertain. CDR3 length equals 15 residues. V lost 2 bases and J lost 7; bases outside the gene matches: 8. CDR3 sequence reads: CASSQLHRGKQPQHF. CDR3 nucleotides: TGCGCCAGCAGTCAACTTCACAGGGGAAAACAGCCCCAGCATTTT.

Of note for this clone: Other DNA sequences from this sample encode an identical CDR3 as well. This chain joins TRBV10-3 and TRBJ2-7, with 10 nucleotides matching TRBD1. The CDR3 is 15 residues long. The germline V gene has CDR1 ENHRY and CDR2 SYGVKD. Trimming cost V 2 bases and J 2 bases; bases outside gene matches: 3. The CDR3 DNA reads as TGTGCCATCAGTGAGGGAGGACAGGGGGCCTACGAGCAGTACTTC. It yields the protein CAISEGGQGAYEQYF.

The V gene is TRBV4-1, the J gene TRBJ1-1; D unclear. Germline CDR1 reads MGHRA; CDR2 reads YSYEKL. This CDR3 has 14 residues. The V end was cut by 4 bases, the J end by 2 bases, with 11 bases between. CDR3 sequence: CASSRTAGNTEAFF. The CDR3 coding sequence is TGCGCCAGCAGCCGGACGGCGGGAAACACTGAAGCTTTCTTT.